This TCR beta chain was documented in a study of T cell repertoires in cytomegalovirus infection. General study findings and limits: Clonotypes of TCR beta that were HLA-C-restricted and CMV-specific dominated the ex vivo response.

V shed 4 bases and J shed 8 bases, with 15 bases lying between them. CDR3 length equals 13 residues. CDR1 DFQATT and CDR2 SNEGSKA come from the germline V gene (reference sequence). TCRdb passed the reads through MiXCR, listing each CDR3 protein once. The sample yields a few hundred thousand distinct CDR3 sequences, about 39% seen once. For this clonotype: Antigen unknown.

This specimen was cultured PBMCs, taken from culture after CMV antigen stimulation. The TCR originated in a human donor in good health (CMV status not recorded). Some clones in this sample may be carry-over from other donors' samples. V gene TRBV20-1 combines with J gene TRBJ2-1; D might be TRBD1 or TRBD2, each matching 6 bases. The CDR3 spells CSANPGRGDEQFF. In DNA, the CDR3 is TGCAGTGCTAATCCGGGTAGGGGGGATGAGCAGTTCTTC.